This TCR beta chain appears in the sequencing data of a study of CD8+ T cells in alopecia areata. Whole-study context: A regimen of oral tofacitinib, 5 to 10 mg twice daily, was given to treated patients.

Sequencing templates came from extracted RNA that was reverse transcribed into cDNA. TCRdb keeps only in-frame clones here, not all; method: immunoSEQ multiplex PCR. The sample includes 60,000 to 85,000 clones, about 30% seen only once; the top ten take under 15%. The junction had 5 bases not matched to a gene; V was cut back by 0 bases and J by 0 bases. CDR1 and CDR2 from the germline V gene are SGDLS and YYNGEE. This CDR3 has 17 amino acids. The treatment was: oral pan-JAK inhibitor, 5-10 mg twice daily. Starting from PBMCs, sorting isolated CD4+ and CD8+ T cells. The input for sequencing was CD8+ T cells sorted from blood, taken at week 4, from a patient treated with tofacitinib. The receptor was isolated from a human donor with alopecia areata. The V call is TRBV9, the J call TRBJ2-1, with 8 bases matching TRBD2. CDR3 DNA sequence: TGTGCCAGCAGCGTAGTACTAGCGGCAAGCTCCTACAATGAGCAGTTCTTC. It yields the protein CASSVVLAASSYNEQFF.